This entry concerns a single T cell receptor beta chain. Genes and germline come from the mouse. With the read ending 1 residue before the CDR3 end, the germline J gene is used to fill in that end. The sample's time point: mouse harvest day 14 after allogeneic transplant. Each mouse received 10^7 T-cell-depleted marrow cells plus 10^6 splenic CD5+ T cells by tail vein. Mice had MHC-mismatched B6 into BALB/c GVHD, sampled day 7 or 14. This record belongs to a study of tissue T cells after allogeneic stem cell transplantation. The data were produced by immunoSEQ multiplex PCR, yet TCRdb's version contains in-frame clones alone and is incomplete. The sample includes about 5,100 clones, approximately 40% of them seen just once. Germline V gene data show CDR1 as KGHTA and CDR2 as FQNQQP. The CDR3 sequence is 16 residues long.

The sequenced sample consisted of gut tissue. V and J are TRBV23 and TRBJ2-2; TRBD2 is taken as the D call from the table, unchecked against the DNA. This sequence was found in a female BALB/c mouse given C57BL/6 T cells with graft-versus-host disease after an allogeneic hematopoietic cell transplant. The CDR3 bases that were read are TGCTCCAGCAGTCAATGGGGGGGCGCGAGCACCGGGCAGCTCTAC. It is translated as CSSSQWGGASTGQLY. The whole CDR3 sequence is CSSSQWGGASTGQLYF.